This entry lists 21 T cell receptor beta chains sequenced from one sample in a study of CD8 T cells in ankylosing spondylitis. Study outcomes and limitations: One TCR beta motif, made up of 7 or 8 highly homologous variants, appeared characteristic of ankylosing spondylitis blood.

The antigens for these receptors are not known. TCRdb reprocessed the 5' RACE reads with MiXCR, giving one entry per CDR3 protein. The table lists 220,000 or so distinct CDR3 sequences, about 16% of them singletons. Sequencing input: blood, either unsorted or a sorted T cell fraction (not recorded which). These receptors originate from a male donor with ankylosing spondylitis.

V gene TRBV5-1 combines with J gene TRBJ2-5, with D tentatively TRBD2 (5 bases). The V and J ends lost 4 bases and 2 bases respectively, with 15 bases between them. Germline assignment: CDR1 SGHRS and CDR2 YFSETQ. There are 15 residues in the CDR3. The CDR3 here is CASSLLSRGQETQYF. Here the CDR3 DNA reads TGCGCCAGCAGCCTACTAAGCCGCGGGCAAGAGACCCAGTACTTC. Complete variable domain (other parts from reference TRBV5-1 and TRBJ2-5): KAGVTQTPRYLIKTRGQQVTLSCSPISGHRSVSWYQQTPGQGLQFLFEYFSETQRNKGNFPGRFSGRQFSNSRSEMNVSTLELGDSALYLCASSLLSRGQETQYFGPGTRLLVL.

The V gene is TRBV12-3 or TRBV12-4, the J gene TRBJ2-7, with D tentatively TRBD1 (6 bases). Between the trimmed V and J ends, which lost 1 base and 1 base, there was a span of 8 bases. This CDR3 is built from 14 residues. The CDR3 loop reads CASSLDDRSYEQYF. The CDR3 nucleotides read TGTGCCAGCAGTTTAGACGACAGGTCCTACGAGCAGTACTTC.

The V and J genes are TRBV7-6 and TRBJ2-7; possible D gene TRBD1, 6 bases. Germline V CDR1 and CDR2: SGHVS, FNYEAQ. The V and J ends lost 5 bases and 3 bases respectively, with 14 bases between them. This CDR3 contains 14 residues. The CDR3 bases are TGTGCCAGCAGCCCACGGGGACACGGCTACGAGCAGTACTTC. This encodes CASSPRGHGYEQYF.

The table lists this clonotype with a few counts. The V and J genes are TRBV27 and TRBJ1-5, with D uncertain. This CDR3 contains 14 residues. Trimming shortened V by 2 bases and J by 1 base, and 6 bases separated the two germline ends. Germline assignment: CDR1 MNHEY and CDR2 SMNVEV (reference sequence). The CDR3 loop reads CASSLVPSNQPQHF. As DNA, the CDR3 is TGTGCCAGCAGTTTAGTACCAAGCAATCAGCCCCAGCATTTT.

This clonotype was counted only a few times. This chain uses TRBV27 with TRBJ2-1; perhaps TRBD2 as D (6 bases). With 3 bases removed from V and 7 bases from J, the gap between germline ends came to 10 bases. Germline values: CDR1 MNHEY, CDR2 SMNVEV (reference sequence). This CDR3 is 13 amino acids long. The CDR3 DNA follows: TGTGCCAGCAGTTTGTCCGCGGGGAATGAGCAGTTCTTC. Protein: CASSLSAGNEQFF.

The rearrangement uses TRBV5-6 and TRBJ2-7; 8 bases fit TRBD1. This CDR3 region has 17 residues. Germline CDR1 reads SGHDT; CDR2 reads YYEEEE. V shed 3 bases and J 7 bases; nucleotides not matched to a gene: 18. CDR3 in amino acids: CASSSTLLADRVGEQYF. The CDR3 DNA reads TGTGCCAGCAGCTCCACCTTGTTGGCGGACAGGGTTGGGGAGCAGTACTTC.

This chain connects TRBV11-2 to TRBJ1-1; D gene unclear. Germline V gene sequence: CDR1 SGHAT, CDR2 FQNNGV. The CDR3 covers 13 residues. The V end was cut by 3 bases, the J end by 0 bases, with 5 bases between. The CDR3 DNA reads as TGTGCCAGCAGCTTTGAAGTGAACACTGAAGCTTTCTTT. Translating it yields CASSFEVNTEAFF.

The chain joins TRBV15 to TRBJ2-7; 10 bases line up with TRBD1. Trimming at V came to 4 bases and at J to 3 bases, leaving 3 bases not matched to a gene. The CDR3 has 14 amino acids. Germline CDR1 LNHNV, CDR2 YYDKDF (reference sequence). The CDR3: CATSIGTGVYEQYF. CDR3 bases: TGTGCCACCAGCATCGGGACAGGGGTCTACGAGCAGTACTTC.

This chain uses TRBV7-6 with TRBJ2-2; weak D call: TRBD2 (5 bases). The V gene's germline CDR1 is SGHVS and CDR2 FNYEAQ. Trimming removed 5 bases from V and 6 bases from J, with 10 bases in between. This CDR3 has 13 residues. The CDR3 DNA is TGTGCCAGCAGCCCAGTCGGGGCCGGGGAGCTGTTTTTT. This sequence encodes CASSPVGAGELFF.

The V and J genes are TRBV12-3 or TRBV12-4 and TRBJ2-3, with TRBD2 as a possible D gene (6 bases). This CDR3 has 15 amino acids. Trimming removed 1 base at V and 1 base at J, with 9 bases between. This CDR3 is CASSLGWGGTDTQYF. Here the CDR3 DNA reads TGTGCCAGCAGTTTAGGGTGGGGGGGCACAGATACGCAGTATTTT.

This clonotype was seen more than once but under ten times. This chain links TRBV4-1 with TRBJ1-3; the D gene is possibly TRBD1 (6 bases). Per the germline V gene, CDR1 is MGHRA and CDR2 is YSYEKL. Trimming removed 3 bases from V and 0 bases from J, with 9 bases in between. The CDR3 sequence is 15 residues long. The CDR3: CASSHGQISGNTIYF. CDR3 nucleotides: TGCGCCAGCAGCCACGGACAGATCTCTGGAAACACCATATATTTT.

This clonotype came up a few times. The rearrangement joins TRBV4-1 to TRBJ2-5; D might be TRBD1 (6 bases). Germline V gene lookup returns CDR1 MGHRA and CDR2 YSYEKL. The CDR3 contains 17 residues. V lost 2 bases and J lost 3, with 19 bases in between. DNA of the CDR3: TGCGCCAGCAGCCAACTCAGGACCGGGTCAGGGGAAGAGACCCAGTACTTC. It yields the protein CASSQLRTGSGEETQYF.

The V and J genes are TRBV7-9 and TRBJ1-4; D perhaps matches TRBD1 (5 bases). The germline V gene has CDR1 SEHNR and CDR2 FQNEAQ (reference sequence). The CDR3 has 14 amino acids. Trimming took 5 bases from V and 8 from J, leaving 15 bases between them. CDR3 sequence: CASSRRDLGEKLFF. DNA for the CDR3: TGTGCCAGCAGCAGACGGGACTTAGGAGAAAAACTGTTTTTT.

This chain uses TRBV7-9 with TRBJ2-2; 10 bases line up with TRBD2. The CDR3 consists of 16 residues. Germline V lookup: CDR1 SEHNR, CDR2 FQNEAQ (reference sequence). J gave up 3 bases and V 6 bases, and 7 bases lay outside the gene matches. The CDR3, as DNA: TGTGCCAGCAGGATCCAAAGCGGGGGGGACACCGGGGAGCTGTTTTTT. It encodes CASRIQSGGDTGELFF.

V gene TRBV7-9 combines with J gene TRBJ2-2, with D maybe TRBD2 (6 bases). V was trimmed by 5 bases and J by 1 base, leaving 17 bases between them. CDR1 and CDR2 (germline): SEHNR, FQNEAQ (reference sequence). CDR3 length equals 17 residues. DNA of the CDR3: TGTGCCAGCAGCCCCCCACGGGGGAAACGGAACACCGGGGAGCTGTTTTTT. This sequence encodes CASSPPRGKRNTGELFF.

This clonotype occurred a few times. The gene calls are TRBV14 and TRBJ2-4; weak D call: TRBD1 (6 bases). Per the germline V gene, CDR1 is SGHDN and CDR2 is FVKESK. The CDR3 has 16 amino acids. Trimming stripped 2 bases from V and 2 bases from J, with 13 bases between. The DNA of the CDR3 is TGTGCCAGCAGCCAAAGTCAGGGGCGGTCCAAAAACATTCAGTACTTC. Translation: CASSQSQGRSKNIQYF.

The chain couples TRBV11-2 to TRBJ1-2; D gene ambiguous. This CDR3 is 15 amino acids long. The V gene's germline CDR1 is SGHAT and CDR2 FQNNGV. V was cut by 1 base and J by 1 base, with 10 bases left in between. CDR3: CASSLVEPINYGYTF. The CDR3 DNA sequence: TGTGCCAGCAGCTTAGTGGAACCGATTAACTATGGCTACACCTTC.

This clonotype was picked up a small number of times. The chain links TRBV27 to TRBJ2-7; TRBD2 might be the D (6 bases). The germline gives CDR1 MNHEY, CDR2 SMNVEV (reference sequence). The CDR3 runs 14 residues. V dropped 6 bases and J dropped 5 bases, with 17 bases sitting between them. CDR3 in DNA: TGTGCCAGCAGCCGCGTTGGAGGGGCGAACGAGCAGTACTTC. Protein sequence: CASSRVGGANEQYF.

The CDR3 DNA is TGTGCCACCAGTGATTCCATAGGGGCTGAAGCTTTCTTT. This translates into CATSDSIGAEAFF. V and J are TRBV24-1 and TRBJ1-1, with TRBD1 as a possible D gene (5 bases). Germline CDR1 KGHDR, CDR2 SFDVKD. This CDR3 is 13 amino acids long. V lost 2 bases and J 6 bases, leaving 9 bases between the germline ends.

The genes are TRBV12-3 or TRBV12-4 and TRBJ2-2; tentatively, D is TRBD2 (7 bases). V dropped 4 bases and J dropped 6 bases, with 9 bases sitting between them. The CDR3 spans 13 residues. The CDR3 region is CASSWGGPGELFF. CDR3 DNA sequence: TGTGCCAGCAGTTGGGGGGGGCCCGGGGAGCTGTTTTTT.

The chain links TRBV12-3 or TRBV12-4 to TRBJ1-3, with a weak D call TRBD1 (5 bases). This CDR3 region has 10 residues. With 6 bases removed from V and 16 bases from J, the gap between germline ends came to 13 bases. The CDR3 coding sequence is TGTGCCAGCAGACGCCCCGGGGGTTATTTT. Translating gives CASRRPGGYF.